This entry features one T cell receptor (beta chain) sequence. Its antigen is currently unknown. These data belong to a study of tumor and adjacent non-tumor tissue in lung cancer. On the study more broadly: Samples averaged around 4.2 million productive TCRbeta reads each. Study findings and constraints: Tumor TCR diversity, when higher, was linked to shorter survival.

RNA was extracted from bulk tissue without any cell sorting. The library came from three nested PCR rounds adapted from ARM-PCR protocols. One entry per CDR3 protein results from TCRdb running MiXCR on the multiplex PCR reads. Of 75,000 to 95,000 distinct CDR3 sequences detected, 65% to 75% appear once; the ten largest clones hold roughly 18%. With 0 bases removed from V and 1 base from J, the gap between germline ends came to 21 bases. The CDR3 has 18 residues. Germline V lookup: CDR1 DFQATT, CDR2 SNEGSKA (reference sequence). The V gene is TRBV20-1, the J gene TRBJ2-5, with a possible D match to TRBD2 (6 bases). Sequencing was carried out using lung tumor tissue. This sequence originates from a man aged 55 to 70 with non-small cell lung cancer. The CDR3 here is CSARDLRRDSGGQETQYF. The CDR3 region has the DNA TGCAGTGCTAGAGATCTAAGGCGGGATAGTGGAGGCCAAGAGACCCAGTACTTC.